This T cell receptor beta chain was found in a study of blood T cell repertoires in COVID-19. Study in general: Spain, Italy and the United States supplied samples that represented acute and convalescent COVID-19. PBMCs, B-cell-depleted T cells, or T cells were the source of the cDNA or gDNA that made up the material.

In the original processing: Using reference gene primer amplification, nucleated cell counts were estimated. Using immunoSEQ multiplex PCR, the repertoire was profiled, and TCRdb retains in-frame clones only, with some absent. Clone size and V and J calls were adopted from that table, with D and trimming inferred from the DNA. The sample has under 55,000 clones, more than 85% seen once. The CDR3 covers 12 residues. The germline CDR1 and CDR2 sequences are SEHNR and FQNEAQ (reference sequence). The V gene lost 4 bases and the J gene lost 6 bases, with 7 bases spanning the gap. The sample consisted of peripheral blood. The chain carries TRBV7-9 and TRBJ1-5; D is unresolved. The sequence derives from a man aged 35 to 55 with active COVID-19. CDR3 amino acids: CASSSSGQPQHF. DNA for the CDR3: TGTGCCAGCAGCTCCTCGGGTCAGCCCCAGCATTTT.